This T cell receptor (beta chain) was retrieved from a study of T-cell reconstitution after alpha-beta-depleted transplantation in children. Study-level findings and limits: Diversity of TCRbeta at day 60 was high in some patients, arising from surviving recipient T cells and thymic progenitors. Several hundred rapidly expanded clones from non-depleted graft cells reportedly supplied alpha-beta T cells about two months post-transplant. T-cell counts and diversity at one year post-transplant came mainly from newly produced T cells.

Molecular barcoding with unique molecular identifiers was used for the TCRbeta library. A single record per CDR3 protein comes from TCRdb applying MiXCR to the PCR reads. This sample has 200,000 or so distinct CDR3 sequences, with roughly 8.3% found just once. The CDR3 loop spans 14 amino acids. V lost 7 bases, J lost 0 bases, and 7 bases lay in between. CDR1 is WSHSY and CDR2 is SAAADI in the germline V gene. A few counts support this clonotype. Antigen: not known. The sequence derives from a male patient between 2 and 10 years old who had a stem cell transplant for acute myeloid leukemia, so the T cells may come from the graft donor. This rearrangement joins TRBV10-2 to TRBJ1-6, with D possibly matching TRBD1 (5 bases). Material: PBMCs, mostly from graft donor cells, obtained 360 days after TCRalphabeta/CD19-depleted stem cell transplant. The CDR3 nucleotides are TGCGCCAGCACAGGGAGCTCCTATAATTCACCCCTCCACTTT. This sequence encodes CASTGSSYNSPLHF.